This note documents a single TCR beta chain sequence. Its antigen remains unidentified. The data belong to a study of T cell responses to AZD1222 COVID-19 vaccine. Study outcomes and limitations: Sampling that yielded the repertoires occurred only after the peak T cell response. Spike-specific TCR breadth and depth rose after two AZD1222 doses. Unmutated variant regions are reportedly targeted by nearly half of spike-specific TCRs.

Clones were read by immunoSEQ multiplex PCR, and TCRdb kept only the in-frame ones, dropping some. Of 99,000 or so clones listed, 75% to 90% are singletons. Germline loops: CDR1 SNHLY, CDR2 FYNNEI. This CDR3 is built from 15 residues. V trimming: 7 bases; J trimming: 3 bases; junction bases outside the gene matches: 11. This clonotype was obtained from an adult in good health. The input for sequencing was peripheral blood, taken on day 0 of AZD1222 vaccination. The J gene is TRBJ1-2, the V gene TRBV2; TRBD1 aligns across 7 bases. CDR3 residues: CASIGRDSNYYGYTF. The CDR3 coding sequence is TGTGCCAGCATTGGCCGGGACAGCAACTACTATGGCTACACCTTC.